These 22 T cell receptor beta chains were sequenced from one sample in a study of tumor-infiltrating lymphocytes in primary liver carcinoma. Synthesis of TCR beta cDNA was carried out from approximately 500 ng total RNA with a constant-region primer. Libraries covering TCR beta were generated through three nested multiplex PCR rounds (using a slightly modified ARM-PCR). Primers for the first two PCR rounds were TRBV1-TRBV30 forward primers and a C-beta reverse primer (approximately 9 cycles per round). TCRdb redid the calling of the multiplex PCR reads with MiXCR, one entry per CDR3 protein. The sample records hundreds of thousands of distinct CDR3 sequences, around 50% being singletons. The study extracted blood RNA from unsorted whole blood and also extracted germline DNA. Sample: peripheral blood. The source is a woman aged 25 to 45 with primary liver carcinoma and hepatitis B virus infection.

This clonotype was counted between two and nine times. This rearrangement joins TRBV29-1 to TRBJ2-3; perhaps D is TRBD1 or TRBD2 (6 bases each). CDR1 SQVTM and CDR2 ANQGSEA come from the germline V gene. The V gene lost 7 bases and the J gene lost 5 bases, with 16 bases spanning the gap. The CDR3 totals 13 residues. In nucleotides, the CDR3 is TGCAGCGCCTCCTTAGGGGGAGGAGATACGCAGTATTTT. Amino acids: CSASLGGGDTQYF.

This clonotype was observed once. CDR3 coding DNA: TGTGCCAGCAACCTGTTCTACGGGGGAGCAACCCCAGATACGCAGTATTTT. This gives the protein CASNLFYGGATPDTQYF. This chain uses TRBV11-2 with TRBJ2-3, with D possibly TRBD2 on 6 matching bases. Germline V lookup: CDR1 SGHAT, CDR2 FQNNGV. The length of the CDR3 is 17 residues. The V gene lost 7 bases and the J gene lost 4 bases, with 24 bases spanning the gap.

This clonotype turned up a few times. A read error may explain this, as a much larger clone is one base away. This chain connects TRBV12-3 or TRBV12-4 to TRBJ2-1, with 9 bases lining up with TRBD1. CDR3 length: 15 amino acids. CDR3 nucleotide sequence: TGTGCCAGCAGCGCCGGGACAGGGAGGCCCAATGAGCATTTCTTC. Protein: CASSAGTGRPNEHFF.

This clonotype was picked up many times. This rearrangement joins TRBV12-3 or TRBV12-4 to TRBJ1-2; D call uncertain. V lost 5 bases, J lost 3 bases, and 16 bases lay in between. This CDR3 has 15 residues. The CDR3 reads CASSPSLWRHYGYTF. The CDR3 DNA reads as TGTGCCAGCAGTCCCAGTCTGTGGAGGCACTATGGCTACACCTTC.

The genes are TRBV6-1 and TRBJ2-5; D not certain. The CDR3 contains 12 residues. The V end lost 7 bases, the J end lost 5 bases, and 11 bases lay between the germline ends. Germline lookup yields CDR1 MNHNS and CDR2 SASEGT. The CDR3 nucleotides read TGTGCCAGCAATGTTATTAAGGAGACCCAGTACTTC. This gives the protein CASNVIKETQYF.

In the case of this clonotype: A clone one base away is much larger, so this may be a read error. The rearrangement uses TRBV5-4 and TRBJ2-1, with TRBD2 matching 8 bases. Germline-derived CDR1 and CDR2 are SGHNT and YYREEE (reference sequence). Germline trimming cut 0 bases from V and 8 bases from J; bases unmatched to any gene: 10. CDR3 size: 16 residues. The CDR3 is CASSLVMVAGRHEQFF. The CDR3 nucleotides are TGTGCCAGCAGCTTGGTGATGGTAGCGGGGCGCCATGAGCAGTTCTTC.

The sample holds a few counts of this clonotype. The genes are TRBV6-2 or TRBV6-3 and TRBJ2-5, with a tentative D call TRBD2 (6 bases). This CDR3 is built from 12 residues. The ends were cut back, 8 bases at V and 5 bases at J, with 12 bases in the middle. From germline, CDR1 is MNHEY and CDR2 SVGEGT. CDR3 bases: TGTGCCAGCGCCGGGGCGGGGGAGACCCAGTACTTC. Its protein product is CASAGAGETQYF.

This clonotype showed up just once. The junction departs from the called germline gene at one end, perhaps through a read error. The chain links TRBV6-6 to TRBJ2-5; D is tentatively TRBD1 or TRBD2 (5 bases each). CDR1 and CDR2 (germline): MNHNY, SVGAGI (reference sequence). This CDR3 contains 14 residues. The CDR3 region is CASKNSGSMGTLYF. The DNA for the CDR3 is TGTGCCAGCAAAAACTCGGGATCCATGGGGACCCTGTACTTC.

To note about this clonotype: The missing conserved phenylalanine or tryptophan at the end of this CDR3 makes a read error likely. V usage is TRBV11-2 and J usage is TRBJ1-5; D uncertain. Looked up from germline, CDR1 is SGHAT and CDR2 is FQNNGV. V lost 3 bases, J lost 0 bases, and 15 bases lay in between. There are 17 residues in the CDR3. This chain's CDR3 is CASSLDFKRNSNQPQHS. In nucleotides, the CDR3 is TGTGCCAGCAGCTTGGATTTTAAACGAAATAGCAATCAGCCCCAGCATTCT.

As to this clonotype: Without the conserved terminal phenylalanine or tryptophan, this CDR3 likely stems from a read error. J is TRBJ2-2 and V is TRBV12-3 or TRBV12-4, with TRBD2 matching 9 bases. V was pared by 6 bases and J by 7 bases, with 12 bases of the junction left unmatched. The CDR3 sequence is 16 residues long. The CDR3 DNA reads as TGTGCCAGCAGACTAGGGACTAGCAGGAGGGTCGGGGAGCTGTTTCTT. Translation gives CASRLGTSRRVGELFL.

Note on this clonotype: This may come from a read error, since a much larger clone is one base off. This rearrangement joins TRBV12-3 or TRBV12-4 to TRBJ2-3; a weak D match, TRBD2 (7 bases). The CDR3 has 16 residues. Trimming pared 5 bases from V and 1 base from J, leaving 16 bases between. The CDR3 sequence is CASSHGGRGGTDTQYF. The CDR3 nucleotides read TGTGCCAGCAGTCACGGGGGGCGCGGGGGCACAGATACGCAGTATTTT.

Remarks on this clonotype: The CDR3 end shows no conserved phenylalanine or tryptophan, and so a read error is likely. The V gene is TRBV11-2, the J gene TRBJ2-7, with a possible D match to TRBD1 (6 bases). CDR1 SGHAT and CDR2 FQNNGV come from the germline V gene. The CDR3 is 13 amino acids. The CDR3 is CTSSLGHSYEQYI. The CDR3 DNA reads TGTACCAGCAGCTTGGGACATTCCTACGAGCAGTACATC.

This clonotype was counted a single time. Relative to the germline gene, one junction end is altered; a read error may explain this. The V gene is TRBV4-2, the J gene TRBJ2-7; 9 bases fit TRBD2. Germline assignment: CDR1 LGHNA and CDR2 YNFKEQ. The CDR3 has 15 amino acids. DNA of the CDR3: TGTGCCGGCAGCCAAGAGCTAGCGGGGTTCTACGAGCAGTACTTC. Translation gives CAGSQELAGFYEQYF.

This clonotype occurred a few times. The rearrangement joins TRBV11-2 to TRBJ2-1; D might be TRBD2 (6 bases). CDR1 and CDR2 from the germline V gene are SGHAT and FQNNGV. The CDR3 has 17 amino acids. Trimming removed 4 bases at V and 1 base at J, with 17 bases between. CDR3 sequence reads: CASSSPGGVRSYNEQFF. The CDR3 DNA follows: TGTGCCAGCAGCTCTCCCGGCGGGGTTAGGTCCTACAATGAGCAGTTCTTC. The variable domain in full, completed from reference TRBV11-2 and TRBJ2-1, reads EAGVAQSPRYKIIEKRQSVAFWCNPISGHATLYWYQQILGQGPKLLIQFQNNGVVDDSQLPKDRFSAERLKGVDSTLKIQPAKLEDSAVYLCASSSPGGVRSYNEQFFGPGTRLTVL.

Points on this clonotype: A read error may account for a junction end that differs from germline. CDR3 DNA: TGTGCCAGCAGCTATCGAGGGGACACCGTATATTTT. Residues: CASSYRGDTVYF. The chain carries TRBV11-3 and TRBJ1-3; TRBD1 might be the D (6 bases). Germline V lookup: CDR1 SGHNT, CDR2 YENEEA. The length of the CDR3 is 12 residues.

A note on this clonotype: A read error is possible here, since a much larger clone lies one base away. This CDR3 fails to terminate in the conserved phenylalanine or tryptophan, so it likely reflects a read error. The chain uses TRBV6-2 or TRBV6-3 and TRBJ1-6; 9 bases agree with TRBD1. Germline CDR1 reads MNHEY; CDR2 reads SVGEGT. The CDR3 is 15 amino acids. Germline trimming cut 8 bases from V and 11 bases from J; bases unmatched to any gene: 13. DNA for the CDR3: TGTGCCAGCCATCCTACGGGACAGGGTGCGACACCCCTCCACTCT. Translation gives CASHPTGQGATPLHS.

The chain uses TRBV19 and TRBJ2-2; a possible D gene is TRBD2 (5 bases). The CDR3 consists of 15 residues. Deletions cut 3 bases from V and 7 bases from J, with 15 bases between. The germline gives CDR1 LNHDA, CDR2 SQIVND (reference sequence). The CDR3 DNA is TGTGCCAGTAGTATTCGCCAACTAGTGGGCGGGGAGCTGTTTTTT. Amino acid sequence: CASSIRQLVGGELFF.

Remarks on this clonotype: Since a much larger clone is just one base distant, this may be a read error. The rearrangement joins TRBV29-1 to TRBJ2-7; D could derive from TRBD1 or TRBD2 (5 bases each). The germline gives CDR1 SQVTM, CDR2 ANQGSEA. V lost 6 bases and J 3 bases, leaving 15 bases between the germline ends. The CDR3 is 13 residues long. The CDR3 DNA is TGCAGCGTGCACGAGGGACCCGGCTACGAGCAGTACTTC. Residues: CSVHEGPGYEQYF.

About this clonotype: One base away lies a much larger clone, so this may be a sequencing read error. The chain recombines TRBV6-1 with TRBJ2-3; 8 bases match TRBD2. With 11 bases clipped from V and 9 bases from J, the junction kept 16 bases outside the gene matches. This CDR3 comprises 14 residues. Germline-derived CDR1 and CDR2 are MNHNS and SASEGT. Here the CDR3 DNA reads TGTGCCGGAAAGCGGGAGCCTGCGGAAGAAACGCAGTATTTT. Translation gives CAGKREPAEETQYF.

This clonotype was detected only a few times. The chain recombines TRBV10-3 with TRBJ1-2; 10 bases match TRBD1. The CDR3 spans 12 residues. CDR1 ENHRY and CDR2 SYGVKD come from the germline V gene. Losses at the gene ends were 11 bases for V and 8 bases for J; bases not matched to a gene: 8. CDR3 sequence reads: CASKTGGRGYTF. For the CDR3, the DNA is TGTGCCTCCAAGACAGGGGGCAGAGGCTACACCTTC.

This rearrangement joins TRBV2 to TRBJ2-2; D possibly corresponds to TRBD1 (6 bases). V dropped 6 bases and J dropped 5 bases, with 13 bases sitting between them. The germline V gene has CDR1 SNHLY and CDR2 FYNNEI. This CDR3 has 14 residues. The CDR3 DNA reads TGTGCCAGCAGATCGGACAGAAGTACCGGGGAGCTGTTTTTT. It translates to CASRSDRSTGELFF. Filled out from reference TRBV2 and TRBJ2-2, the complete variable domain reads EPEVTQTPSHQVTQMGQEVILRCVPISNHLYFYWYRQILGQKVEFLVSFYNNEISEKSEIFDDQFSVERPDGSNFTLKIRSTKLEDSAMYFCASRSDRSTGELFFGEGSRLTVL.

This clonotype appeared many times. This chain connects TRBV7-8 to TRBJ2-6; D is unclear. Germline V gene data show CDR1 as SGHVS and CDR2 as FQNEAQ. The CDR3 covers 16 residues. Deletions cut 1 base from V and 1 base from J, with 8 bases between. This chain's CDR3 is CASSLVLGSGANVLTF. The CDR3 DNA follows: TGTGCCAGCAGCTTAGTTTTAGGTTCTGGGGCCAACGTCCTGACTTTC.